The 30 T cell receptor beta chains below were found in one sample sequenced in a study of blood T cell repertoires in COVID-19. TCRdb keeps only in-frame clones here, not all; method: immunoSEQ multiplex PCR. The table records nearly 250,000 clones, about 83% of them present only once. Sequencing was done on a sample of PBMCs or T cells enriched from blood (not recorded which). The receptors derive from a woman aged 45-65 years who had recovered from COVID-19.

The J gene is TRBJ2-1, the V gene TRBV7-9, with D perhaps matching TRBD2 (5 bases). Looked up from germline, CDR1 is SEHNR and CDR2 is FQNEAQ (reference sequence). V shed 7 bases and J shed 3 bases, with 16 bases lying between them. The CDR3 is made up of 15 amino acids. CDR3 region: CASKPSSGFYNEQFF. The CDR3 DNA reads TGTGCCAGCAAGCCTAGCTCCGGCTTCTACAATGAGCAGTTCTTC.

This chain links TRBV7-3 with TRBJ1-3; D remains ambiguous. Germline V gene sequence: CDR1 SGHTA, CDR2 FQGTGA. Trimming took off 6 bases at V and 2 bases at J, with 26 bases between the two ends. There are 19 residues in the CDR3. Here the CDR3 DNA reads TGTGCCAGCAGGACAAGAGACGTCTTATCCCTGGTCGCTGGAAACACCATATATTTT. Translation: CASRTRDVLSLVAGNTIYF.

With respect to this clone: Other nucleotide sequences from this sample produce the same CDR3. J is TRBJ1-2 and V is TRBV6-5; possible D gene TRBD1, 5 bases. This CDR3 contains 13 residues. The V end was cut by 6 bases, the J end by 1 base, with 9 bases between. From germline, CDR1 is MNHEY and CDR2 SVGAGI. The CDR3, as DNA: TGTGCCAGCAGACCCCAGGGTAACTATGGCTACACCTTC. It codes for CASRPQGNYGYTF.

The chain links TRBV7-6 to TRBJ2-2; 8 nucleotides match TRBD2. Germline V gene sequence: CDR1 SGHVS, CDR2 FNYEAQ. V lost 2 bases and J lost 5; bases outside the gene matches: 7. The CDR3 length is 16 residues. CDR3 amino acids: CASSLNRAGGTGELFF. The CDR3 nucleotides read TGTGCCAGCAGCTTAAACAGGGCGGGAGGTACCGGGGAGCTGTTTTTT.

This chain connects TRBV5-4 to TRBJ2-7, with D possibly matching TRBD2 (6 bases). The CDR3 spans 16 residues. V was shortened by 6 bases and J by 5 bases, with 24 bases between the two germline ends. Germline V gene data show CDR1 as SGHNT and CDR2 as YYREEE (reference sequence). CDR3: CASTPALGRERNEQYF. CDR3 nucleotide sequence: TGTGCCAGCACCCCCGCGCTTGGTCGGGAGAGAAACGAGCAGTACTTC.

The count of this clone is one. The chain is built from TRBV28 and TRBJ2-3, with TRBD1 identical over 7 bases. The germline CDR1 and CDR2 sequences are MDHEN and SYDVKM. The CDR3 has 14 amino acids. J gave up 14 bases and V 8 bases, and 19 bases lay outside the gene matches. The DNA for the CDR3 is TGTGCCAGCCGAGTTTCAGTCAGGGGGTCTAGCCCGTATTTT. Translated, it gives CASRVSVRGSSPYF.

The rearrangement links TRBV4-3 to TRBJ1-1; 7 bases align to TRBD1. The germline gives CDR1 LGHNA, CDR2 YSLEER. This CDR3 is built from 15 residues. Losses at the gene ends were 4 bases for V and 4 bases for J; bases not matched to a gene: 9. CDR3 amino acids: CASSPGTVVGTEAFF. The CDR3 nucleotides read TGCGCCAGCAGCCCCGGGACAGTGGTGGGCACTGAAGCTTTCTTT.

The V call is TRBV7-8, the J call TRBJ2-7, with TRBD1 as a possible D gene (5 bases). V was shortened by 0 bases and J by 5 bases, with 14 bases between the two germline ends. The CDR3 length is 15 residues. CDR1 is SGHVS and CDR2 is FQNEAQ in the germline V gene. CDR3 in DNA: TGTGCCAGCAGCTTAGCCGGGCAGGGTCTGGACGAGCAGTACTTC. Protein sequence: CASSLAGQGLDEQYF.

The chain employs TRBV6-2 or TRBV6-3 and TRBJ2-2, with 7 bases lining up with TRBD2. V lost 2 bases to trimming and J lost 5 bases; unmatched junction nucleotides: 11. The CDR3 length is 17 residues. CDR1 and CDR2 from the germline V gene are MNHEY and SVGEGT. This CDR3 is CASSYARPSGDTGELFF. DNA for the CDR3: TGTGCCAGCAGTTACGCAAGGCCTAGCGGTGATACCGGGGAGCTGTTTTTT.

V usage is TRBV12-3 or TRBV12-4 and J usage is TRBJ1-1; D is unclear. The V gene lost 6 bases and the J gene lost 1 base, with 6 bases spanning the gap. This CDR3 has 12 residues. CDR3: CASSSENTEAFF. The CDR3 nucleotides are TGTGCCAGCAGCTCAGAGAACACTGAAGCTTTCTTT.

This clone was picked up one time. The chain employs TRBV4-3 and TRBJ1-1, with a weak D call TRBD1 (5 bases). The CDR3 sequence is 13 residues long. Trimming took off 5 bases at V and 1 base at J, with 8 bases between the two ends. Germline V gene sequence: CDR1 LGHNA, CDR2 YSLEER. CDR3 sequence reads: CASSYQGNTEAFF. CDR3 nucleotide sequence: TGCGCCAGCAGCTACCAGGGGAACACTGAAGCTTTCTTT.

This sequence joins TRBV3-1 (or the pseudogene TRBV3-2) and TRBJ1-2, with TRBD1 as a possible D gene (5 bases). Germline CDR1 LGHDT, CDR2 YNNKEL (reference sequence). V was clipped by 1 base and J by 5 bases, with 23 bases between them. The CDR3 length is 18 residues. The CDR3 loop is CASSQAEGRAFSGYGYTF. The CDR3 DNA follows: TGTGCCAGCAGCCAAGCGGAGGGACGGGCCTTTTCGGGTTATGGCTACACCTTC.

The chain combines TRBV28 with TRBJ1-5; TRBD1 is a possible D gene (5 bases). Germline loops: CDR1 MDHEN, CDR2 SYDVKM. The CDR3 sequence is 14 residues long. V shed 3 bases and J shed 10 bases, with 16 bases lying between them. DNA of the CDR3: TGTGCCAGCAGTTTGGGGGGGTCTAATAATCCCCAGCATTTT. Protein: CASSLGGSNNPQHF. Variable domain in full (rest from reference TRBV28 and TRBJ1-5): DVKVTQSSRYLVKRTGEKVFLECVQDMDHENMFWYRQDPGLGLRLIYFSYDVKMKEKGDIPEGYSVSREKKERFSLILESASTNQTSMYLCASSLGGSNNPQHFGDGTRLSIL.

The V call is TRBV11-2, the J call TRBJ2-2, with 8 bases identical to TRBD2. Trimming at V came to 0 bases and at J to 0 bases, leaving 0 bases not matched to a gene. This CDR3 contains 16 residues. Germline CDR1 reads SGHAT; CDR2 reads FQNNGV. The CDR3 region is CASSLDGRANTGELFF. CDR3 nucleotides: TGTGCCAGCAGCTTAGACGGGAGGGCGAACACCGGGGAGCTGTTTTTT.

This chain links TRBV5-1 with TRBJ2-3, with D tentatively TRBD2 (5 bases). CDR1 SGHRS and CDR2 YFSETQ come from the germline V gene. V was shortened by 7 bases and J by 0 bases, with 9 bases between the two germline ends. This CDR3 is 13 amino acids long. This chain's CDR3 is CASRGTSTDTQYF. The CDR3 DNA is TGCGCCAGCCGGGGTACTAGCACAGATACGCAGTATTTT.

This clone has a handful of counts. The chain is built from TRBV15 and TRBJ2-5, with D perhaps TRBD1 (6 bases). This CDR3 is 14 amino acids long. Germline V gene data show CDR1 as LNHNV and CDR2 as YYDKDF (reference sequence). The V end lost 0 bases, the J end lost 7 bases, and 12 bases lay between the germline ends. The CDR3 reads CATSRDRGRATQYF. DNA for the CDR3: TGTGCCACCAGCAGAGACAGGGGCAGGGCGACCCAGTACTTC. The whole variable domain, remainder taken from reference TRBV15 and TRBJ2-5, is DAMVIQNPRYQVTQFGKPVTLSCSQTLNHNVMYWYQQKSSQAPKLLFHYYDKDFNNEADTPDNFQSRRPNTSFCFLDIRSPGLGDTAMYLCATSRDRGRATQYFGPGTRLLVL.

The chain combines TRBV6-2 or TRBV6-3 with TRBJ2-4; a weak D match, TRBD2 (6 bases). Deletions cut 4 bases from V and 2 bases from J, with 15 bases between. Germline CDR1 is MNHEY and CDR2 is SVGEGT. The CDR3 is 16 residues long. The CDR3 nucleotides read TGTGCCAGCAGTTTGTTGATCGGGGGAACCAAAAACATTCAGTACTTC. It is translated as CASSLLIGGTKNIQYF.

This clone came up a few times. At the DNA level, this CDR3 is encoded by other sequences in the same sample as well. V and J are TRBV7-2 and TRBJ2-7, with 10 bases lining up with TRBD1. V dropped 3 bases and J dropped 3; count of bases not matched to a gene: 2. Germline V gene lookup returns CDR1 SGHTA and CDR2 FQGNSA. This CDR3 region has 14 residues. DNA for the CDR3: TGTGCCAGCAGCTTGGACAGGGGGGACTACGAGCAGTACTTC. Protein: CASSLDRGDYEQYF.

The chain is built from TRBV7-9 and TRBJ2-5, with a tentative D call TRBD1 (5 bases). The germline CDR1 and CDR2 sequences are SEHNR and FQNEAQ (reference sequence). This CDR3 contains 14 residues. Trimming stripped 4 bases from V and 0 bases from J, with 9 bases between. The CDR3 protein is CASSSDRYQETQYF. CDR3 DNA sequence: TGTGCCAGCAGCTCTGACAGATACCAAGAGACCCAGTACTTC.

The chain joins TRBV4-1 to TRBJ1-1, with 7 positions matching TRBD1. V lost 4 bases to trimming and J lost 0 bases; unmatched junction nucleotides: 5. Per the germline V gene, CDR1 is MGHRA and CDR2 is YSYEKL. The CDR3 length is 15 residues. This CDR3 is CASSPRGQMNTEAFF. The CDR3, as DNA: TGCGCCAGCAGCCCGCGGGGACAGATGAACACTGAAGCTTTCTTT.

This clone was detected only once. The rearrangement links TRBV9 to TRBJ2-3; weak D call: TRBD2 (6 bases). Germline CDR1 and CDR2: SGDLS and YYNGEE. V lost 0 bases to trimming and J lost 0 bases, with 8 bases between them. The CDR3 consists of 15 residues. CDR3 in DNA: TGTGCCAGCAGCGTAGGGACTACTAGCACAGATACGCAGTATTTT. It encodes CASSVGTTSTDTQYF.

The chain's CDR3 is CASSLQTGGSSGNTIYF. In DNA, the CDR3 is TGTGCCAGCAGCCTTCAGACAGGGGGTAGCTCTGGAAACACCATATATTTT. This chain connects TRBV7-3 to TRBJ1-3, with 9 bases matching TRBD1. Trimming removed 5 bases from V and 0 bases from J; junction bases left unmatched: 8. The CDR3 has 17 residues. From germline, CDR1 is SGHTA and CDR2 FQGTGA.

The chain carries TRBV4-3 and TRBJ2-1; D is uncertain. Germline CDR1 and CDR2: LGHNA and YSLEER. The CDR3 totals 15 residues. The V gene lost 4 bases and the J gene lost 1 base, with 11 bases spanning the gap. CDR3 amino acids: CASSLQQSSYNEQFF. Here the CDR3 DNA reads TGCGCCAGCAGCCTACAGCAGTCTTCCTACAATGAGCAGTTCTTC.

The rearrangement uses TRBV4-1 and TRBJ2-1; weak D call: TRBD2 (6 bases). Between the trimmed V and J ends, which lost 0 bases and 4 bases, there was a span of 10 bases. Germline V gene data show CDR1 as MGHRA and CDR2 as YSYEKL. CDR3 length: 15 amino acids. The CDR3 DNA reads TGCGCCAGCAGCCAAGATCCGACTAGTTACAATGAGCAGTTCTTC. Encoded protein: CASSQDPTSYNEQFF.

The rearrangement uses TRBV4-3 and TRBJ2-3, with 8 bases fitting TRBD1. Germline V gene lookup returns CDR1 LGHNA and CDR2 YSLEER. V was clipped by 4 bases and J by 2 bases; unmatched bases: 8. The length of the CDR3 is 16 residues. The CDR3 region has the DNA TGCGCCAGCAGCCCCCGGGAACAGGGGGACACAGATACGCAGTATTTT. Translated, it gives CASSPREQGDTDTQYF.

The rearrangement joins TRBV10-3 to TRBJ2-7, with D tentatively TRBD2 (5 bases). This CDR3 contains 13 residues. The germline gives CDR1 ENHRY, CDR2 SYGVKD. Trimming removed 3 bases from V and 2 bases from J, with 8 bases in between. The chain's CDR3 is CAISERGTYEQYF. For the CDR3, the DNA is TGTGCCATCAGTGAACGAGGGACCTACGAGCAGTACTTC.

The count of this clone is one. The chain has TRBV30 and TRBJ1-1; possible D gene TRBD1, 6 bases. Trimming cost V 8 bases and J 4 bases, with 17 bases left between them. Germline V gene lookup returns CDR1 GTSNPN and CDR2 SVGIG (reference sequence). The CDR3 is 13 amino acids. In DNA form, the CDR3 reads TGTGCCCTAAGTAGGGGGTCGACCACTGAAGCTTTCTTT. Encoded protein: CALSRGSTTEAFF.

The V and J genes are TRBV11-2 and TRBJ1-1; 8 bases are shared with TRBD1. V gave up 2 bases and J gave up 4 bases; unmatched junction bases: 6. The germline V gene encodes CDR1 SGHAT and CDR2 FQNNGV. CDR3 length: 15 residues. CDR3 DNA sequence: TGTGCCAGCAGCTTACTCGGTGGACAGGGCACTGAAGCTTTCTTT. The encoded protein is CASSLLGGQGTEAFF.

This chain links TRBV6-6 with TRBJ2-7; TRBD2 aligns across 8 bases. Germline V gene data show CDR1 as MNHNY and CDR2 as SVGAGI (reference sequence). Losses at the gene ends were 0 bases for V and 2 bases for J; bases not matched to a gene: 6. The CDR3 length is 16 residues. The CDR3 region has the DNA TGTGCCAGCAGTTACTCTGGCGGGGGGCAAGCCTACGAGCAGTACTTC. It yields the protein CASSYSGGGQAYEQYF.

Points on this clone: This sample includes further DNA sequences coding for the same CDR3. The chain recombines TRBV5-1 with TRBJ2-7, with TRBD1 as a possible D gene (8 bases). Germline CDR1 SGHRS, CDR2 YFSETQ. V lost 0 bases to trimming and J lost 7 bases, with 14 bases between them. This CDR3 spans 14 amino acids. The CDR3 DNA sequence: TGCGCCAGCAGCTTGGCCGGGGGGACAGGAGAGCAGTACTTC. This codes for CASSLAGGTGEQYF.